These 29 T cell receptor beta chains originate from one sample sequenced in a study of CD8+ T cells in alopecia areata. cDNA serving as the sequencing template came from extracted, reverse transcribed RNA. The table came from immunoSEQ multiplex PCR; TCRdb's copy has only in-frame clones and leaves some out. This repertoire shows about 130,000 clones, around 50% found once; its top ten account for 4.5% to 5.5%. The input for sequencing was CD4+ T cells sorted from blood, taken at week 0. The source is a human donor with alopecia areata.

This rearrangement joins TRBV5-6 to TRBJ2-3, with TRBD2 matching 8 bases. The CDR3 sequence is 16 residues long. The V gene end was trimmed by 4 bases and the J gene end by 1 base; junction bases not matched to a gene: 8. Germline V gene data show CDR1 as SGHDT and CDR2 as YYEEEE. The CDR3 spells CASSPTPAGGTDTQYF. CDR3 nucleotides: TGTGCCAGCAGCCCTACCCCAGCGGGAGGCACAGATACGCAGTATTTT.

V gene TRBV6-5 combines with J gene TRBJ1-3; tentatively, D is TRBD1 (5 bases). The germline V gene encodes CDR1 MNHEY and CDR2 SVGAGI. V was cut by 6 bases and J by 16 bases, with 16 bases left in between. CDR3 length: 11 amino acids. DNA of the CDR3: TGTGCCAGCAGGCGCAGGGATGAAGAGTATTTT. It translates to CASRRRDEEYF.

The rearrangement links TRBV9 to TRBJ2-6, with 7 bases aligning to TRBD1. This CDR3 is built from 17 residues. Germline assignment: CDR1 SGDLS and CDR2 YYNGEE. J lost 0 bases, V lost 3 bases, and 6 bases had no gene match. The CDR3 DNA sequence: TGTGCCAGCAGCGGCGGACAGGCCCTCTCTGGGGCCAACGTCCTGACTTTC. Protein sequence: CASSGGQALSGANVLTF.

This clone was seen a few times. The rearrangement uses TRBV7-9 and TRBJ1-3, with D hard to call. Germline V gene data show CDR1 as SEHNR and CDR2 as FQNEAQ (reference sequence). The V end lost 6 bases, the J end lost 1 base, and 13 bases lay between the germline ends. This CDR3 comprises 15 residues. The CDR3 coding sequence is TGTGCCAGCAGGCACATTAAAAGGTCTGGAAACACCATATATTTT. Translated, it gives CASRHIKRSGNTIYF.

This clone came up a few times. The rearrangement links TRBV7-9 to TRBJ2-7; maybe TRBD2 (5 bases). Trimming took 1 base from V and 2 from J, leaving 9 bases between them. Germline CDR1 and CDR2: SEHNR and FQNEAQ (reference sequence). This CDR3 contains 14 residues. The CDR3 spells CASSLDYGTYEQYF. The DNA of the CDR3 is TGTGCCAGCAGCTTAGATTACGGGACCTACGAGCAGTACTTC. Together with reference TRBV7-9 and TRBJ2-7, the CDR3 gives the full variable domain: DTGVSQNPRHKITKRGQNVTFRCDPISEHNRLYWYRQTLGQGPEFLTYFQNEAQLEKSRLLSDRFSAERPKGSFSTLEIQRTEQGDSAMYLCASSLDYGTYEQYFGPGTRLTVT.

For the CDR3, the DNA is TGTGCCAGCAGCTTAGAGGAGAATCAGCCCCAGCATTTT. Translated: CASSLEENQPQHF. This chain links TRBV7-6 with TRBJ1-5; no clear D. The CDR3 runs 13 residues. Germline V gene data show CDR1 as SGHVS and CDR2 as FNYEAQ. The ends were cut back, 1 base at V and 4 bases at J, with 5 bases in the middle.

This clone was seen more than once but under ten times. This chain uses TRBV4-3 with TRBJ1-5; the D gene is possibly TRBD1 (5 bases). V lost 1 base to trimming and J lost 6 bases, with 13 bases between them. CDR1 is LGHNA and CDR2 is YSLEER in the germline V gene. This CDR3 comprises 15 residues. The CDR3 DNA reads TGCGCCAGCAGCCAAGTAGTGGCAGGGTCTCAGCCCCAGCATTTT. The encoded protein is CASSQVVAGSQPQHF.

The chain employs TRBV30 and TRBJ2-2; D gene unclear. The germline gives CDR1 GTSNPN, CDR2 SVGIG (reference sequence). This CDR3 has 17 amino acids. V dropped 3 bases and J dropped 0 bases, with 17 bases sitting between them. CDR3 in DNA: TGTGCCTGGAGGGGTCAGAGTAAGACTGCGAACACCGGGGAGCTGTTTTTT. This gives the protein CAWRGQSKTANTGELFF.

The chain has TRBV9 and TRBJ1-2; D gene uncertain. The CDR3 sequence is 15 residues long. Looked up from germline, CDR1 is SGDLS and CDR2 is YYNGEE. The germline V and J ends were trimmed by 1 base and 7 bases, with 17 bases remaining between them. The CDR3 DNA reads as TGTGCCAGCAGCGTACTCACAGCACCGGGCAGTGGCTACACCTTC. Protein product: CASSVLTAPGSGYTF.

This clone is a singleton in its sample. The chain links TRBV19 to TRBJ1-5; the match to TRBD1 covers 9 bases. CDR1 is LNHDA and CDR2 is SQIVND in the germline V gene (reference sequence). This CDR3 contains 13 residues. The trim removed 9 bases at V and 6 bases at J, leaving 6 bases unmatched. For the CDR3, the DNA is TGTGCCAGCGGTACAGGGGGCGGTCAGCCCCAGCATTTT. Its translation: CASGTGGGQPQHF.

This clone occurred a few times. This chain links TRBV7-7 with TRBJ2-1; D remains unclear. The length of the CDR3 is 13 residues. Trimming cost V 1 base and J 7 bases, with 8 bases left between them. Germline assignment: CDR1 SSHAT and CDR2 FNYEAQ (reference sequence). This CDR3 is CASSLDTGNEQFF. The CDR3 DNA follows: TGTGCCAGCAGCTTAGACACTGGGAATGAGCAGTTCTTC.

This chain joins TRBV27 and TRBJ2-7; TRBD1 agrees at 10 bases. With 4 bases clipped from V and 4 bases from J, the junction kept 10 bases outside the gene matches. Germline loops: CDR1 MNHEY, CDR2 SMNVEV (reference sequence). CDR3 size: 16 residues. The CDR3 protein is CASSSDLRGQGYEQYF. The DNA for the CDR3 is TGTGCCAGCAGTTCCGACCTTCGGGGACAGGGGTACGAGCAGTACTTC.

The chain recombines TRBV18 with TRBJ2-5; TRBD2 matches 8 bases. Germline trimming cut 0 bases from V and 5 bases from J; bases unmatched to any gene: 8. The CDR3 is 16 residues long. Germline V lookup: CDR1 KGHSH, CDR2 LQKENI. The CDR3 nucleotides read TGTGCCAGCTCACCACCCACAGCGGGAGTTTTTGAGACCCAGTACTTC. The encoded protein is CASSPPTAGVFETQYF. The full variable domain, completed using reference TRBV18 and TRBJ2-5, is NAGVMQNPRHLVRRRGQEARLRCSPMKGHSHVYWYRQLPEEGLKFMVYLQKENIIDESGMPKERFSAEFPKEGPSILRIQQVVRGDSAAYFCASSPPTAGVFETQYFGPGTRLLVL.

The chain employs TRBV27 and TRBJ1-1, with D perhaps matching TRBD1 (5 bases). This CDR3 spans 16 amino acids. With 2 bases removed from V and 4 bases from J, the gap between germline ends came to 17 bases. Looked up from germline, CDR1 is MNHEY and CDR2 is SMNVEV (reference sequence). In DNA, the CDR3 is TGTGCCAGCAGTTTACGAGGGACTTGGTCGTCCACTGAAGCTTTCTTT. Translation: CASSLRGTWSSTEAFF.

The chain recombines TRBV4-3 with TRBJ2-1; weak D call: TRBD1 (5 bases). V lost 2 bases, J lost 10 bases, and 12 bases lay in between. The CDR3 sequence is 13 residues long. Per germline, CDR1 LGHNA and CDR2 YSLEER. CDR3 sequence: CASSQRSTAEQFF. In DNA form, the CDR3 reads TGCGCCAGCAGCCAAAGGTCGACAGCAGAGCAGTTCTTC.

This clone was observed a single time. The chain carries TRBV5-4 and TRBJ2-2; D possibly corresponds to TRBD1 (5 bases). Germline CDR1 and CDR2: SGHNT and YYREEE (reference sequence). This CDR3 has 14 residues. V gave up 5 bases and J gave up 1 base, with 9 bases separating them. For the CDR3, the DNA is TGTGCCAGCAGGGCCGACAGGAACACCGGGGAGCTGTTTTTT. It specifies CASRADRNTGELFF.

The chain joins TRBV1 to TRBJ1-1; the table's TRBD1 call for D was not verified on the DNA. TRBV1 is annotated as a pseudogene. The CDR3 is 16 residues long. CDR3 region: CTSSCNRDRGNTEAFF. As DNA, the CDR3 is TGCACCAGCAGTTGTAACCGGGACAGGGGTAACACTGAAGCTTTCTTT.

This clone was observed a few times. This sequence joins TRBV6-4 and TRBJ2-4; 11 nucleotides line up with TRBD2. Germline lookup yields CDR1 MRHNA and CDR2 SNTAGT. With 5 bases clipped from V and 0 bases from J, the junction kept 6 bases outside the gene matches. The CDR3 runs to 17 residues. The CDR3 reads CASSSLAGGRAKNIQYF. The DNA of the CDR3 is TGTGCCAGCAGTTCCCTAGCGGGAGGTCGAGCCAAAAACATTCAGTACTTC.

This clone has a handful of counts. This chain joins TRBV2 and TRBJ2-3, with D unclear. CDR3 length: 13 residues. From germline, CDR1 is SNHLY and CDR2 FYNNEI. V lost 5 bases to trimming and J lost 0 bases, with 6 bases between them. The CDR3 DNA follows: TGTGCCAGCAGTACGGAGAGCACAGATACGCAGTATTTT. Protein sequence: CASSTESTDTQYF.

This chain uses TRBV9 with TRBJ2-5; D might be TRBD1 (6 bases). The V gene's germline CDR1 is SGDLS and CDR2 YYNGEE. Deletions cut 3 bases from V and 2 bases from J, with 11 bases between. The CDR3 is 14 amino acids. The CDR3 DNA is TGTGCCAGCAGCGCCCGACAGGTACAAGAGACCCAGTACTTC. It is translated as CASSARQVQETQYF.

This chain links TRBV6-1 with TRBJ1-4; 7 bases are shared with TRBD1. The CDR3 runs 14 residues. Germline V gene data show CDR1 as MNHNS and CDR2 as SASEGT. Losses at the gene ends were 7 bases for V and 8 bases for J; bases not matched to a gene: 10. The CDR3 sequence is CASMLGQGGEKLFF. CDR3 DNA sequence: TGTGCCAGCATGCTGGGGCAGGGGGGCGAAAAACTGTTTTTT.

V gene TRBV4-2 combines with J gene TRBJ2-5, with 11 bases identical to TRBD2. Germline trimming cut 3 bases from V and 1 base from J; bases unmatched to any gene: 4. The CDR3 extends over 16 amino acids. Germline assignment: CDR1 LGHNA and CDR2 YNFKEQ. The CDR3 DNA sequence: TGTGCCAGCAGCCAGGTAGCGGGGGGGCCCCAAGAGACCCAGTACTTC. Translation gives CASSQVAGGPQETQYF.

This clone was detected a few times. The chain is built from TRBV2 and TRBJ2-1, with no clear D. Trimming removed 7 bases from V and 9 bases from J, with 16 bases in between. The CDR3 is 13 residues long. The germline V gene has CDR1 SNHLY and CDR2 FYNNEI. CDR3 loop: CASTVALYREQFF. CDR3 bases: TGTGCCAGCACCGTCGCACTATATCGTGAGCAGTTCTTC. Full variable domain (rest looked up from reference TRBV2 and TRBJ2-1): EPEVTQTPSHQVTQMGQEVILRCVPISNHLYFYWYRQILGQKVEFLVSFYNNEISEKSEIFDDQFSVERPDGSNFTLKIRSTKLEDSAMYFCASTVALYREQFFGPGTRLTVL.

The V gene is TRBV7-2, the J gene TRBJ2-7, with D uncertain. Germline values: CDR1 SGHTA, CDR2 FQGNSA. The germline V and J ends were trimmed by 5 bases and 4 bases, with 15 bases remaining between them. The CDR3 covers 14 residues. The CDR3 DNA is TGTGCCAGCAGCCGACAATACGACGCTTACGAGCAGTACTTC. Its protein is CASSRQYDAYEQYF. Full variable domain (remainder filled in from reference TRBV7-2 and TRBJ2-7): GAGVSQSPSNKVTEKGKDVELRCDPISGHTALYWYRQSLGQGLEFLIYFQGNSAPDKSGLPSDRFSAERTGGSVSTLTIQRTQQEDSAVYLCASSRQYDAYEQYFGPGTRLTVT.

This clone was seen a few times. This chain links TRBV10-2 with TRBJ1-2; a weak D match, TRBD1 (5 bases). The germline gives CDR1 WSHSY, CDR2 SAAADI. Trimming removed 2 bases at V and 13 bases at J, with 20 bases between. This CDR3 comprises 14 residues. The CDR3: CASSEVGAREVGTF. CDR3 nucleotides: TGCGCCAGCAGTGAGGTAGGGGCGCGAGAGGTTGGCACCTTC.

This clone appeared once. This chain joins TRBV18 and TRBJ2-5; D unresolved. Trimming took off 0 bases at V and 5 bases at J, with 10 bases between the two ends. Germline values: CDR1 KGHSH, CDR2 LQKENI. CDR3 length: 14 residues. The CDR3 here is CASSPPSARETQYF. DNA of the CDR3: TGTGCCAGCTCACCACCGTCCGCCCGGGAGACCCAGTACTTC.

This rearrangement joins TRBV30 to TRBJ1-1; 11 bases are shared with TRBD1. There are 14 residues in the CDR3. Germline CDR1 is GTSNPN and CDR2 is SVGIG (reference sequence). Losses at the gene ends were 4 bases for V and 3 bases for J; bases not matched to a gene: 4. The CDR3 loop is CAWTRDRGYTEAFF. DNA of the CDR3: TGTGCCTGGACCAGGGACAGGGGGTACACTGAAGCTTTCTTT.

In its sample, this clone was seen a few times. The rearrangement uses TRBV7-9 and TRBJ1-1; D remains ambiguous. Germline V lookup: CDR1 SEHNR, CDR2 FQNEAQ (reference sequence). Trimming pared 2 bases from V and 0 bases from J, leaving 4 bases between. This CDR3 region has 13 residues. The CDR3 region has the DNA TGTGCCAGCAGCTTATACCTGAACACTGAAGCTTTCTTT. Translating it yields CASSLYLNTEAFF.

The CDR3 sequence: CASSLASLAGPGNEQFF. DNA for the CDR3: TGTGCCAGCAGCTTAGCGAGTCTAGCGGGGCCTGGGAATGAGCAGTTCTTC. The chain combines TRBV7-2 with TRBJ2-1, with TRBD2 identical over 9 bases. Per germline, CDR1 SGHTA and CDR2 FQGNSA. Trimming cost V 0 bases and J 7 bases; bases outside gene matches: 10. This CDR3 contains 17 residues. Variable domain in full (rest from reference TRBV7-2 and TRBJ2-1): GAGVSQSPSNKVTEKGKDVELRCDPISGHTALYWYRQSLGQGLEFLIYFQGNSAPDKSGLPSDRFSAERTGGSVSTLTIQRTQQEDSAVYLCASSLASLAGPGNEQFFGPGTRLTVL.